The 7 T cell receptor beta chains reported below all come from one sample, sequenced in a study of OX40 agonist ivuxolimab in advanced cancers. Assay used: immunoSEQ multiplex PCR; TCRdb lists only in-frame clones, some missing. The profile shows some 67,000 clones, around 85% of them singletons. The specimen comprised CD4+ or CD8+ T cells sorted from blood, sampled in a trial of the OX40 agonist ivuxolimab. Receptor source: an adult with an advanced solid tumor such as melanoma, head and neck, liver or kidney cancer.

With respect to this clone: Compared with germline, one end of the junction differs, possibly owing to a read error. This rearrangement joins TRBV7-2 to TRBJ2-7; D is undetermined. This CDR3 spans 15 amino acids. Germline assignment: CDR1 SGHTA and CDR2 FQGNSA. The CDR3 sequence: CASSRSISSGDEQYF. The CDR3 coding sequence is TGTGCCAGCAGCCGGTCCATCTCGTCCGGCGACGAGCAGTATTTC.

The rearrangement uses TRBV7-6 and TRBJ1-2; D unresolved. Between the trimmed V and J ends, which lost 4 bases and 0 bases, there was a span of 3 bases. Germline V gene lookup returns CDR1 SGHVS and CDR2 FNYEAQ. The CDR3 contains 12 residues. CDR3 loop: CASSWPNYGYTF. CDR3 bases: TGTGCCAGCAGCTGGCCTAACTATGGCTACACCTTC.

V usage is TRBV10-2 and J usage is TRBJ2-5; no clear D gene. The CDR3 contains 13 residues. Trimming took off 0 bases at V and 7 bases at J, with 9 bases between the two ends. The germline V gene has CDR1 WSHSY and CDR2 SAAADI. CDR3 DNA: TGCGCCAGCAGTGAGTCAGGTTGGACGACCCAGTACTTC. Its protein is CASSESGWTTQYF.

This CDR3 reads CASSGPYPDTEAFF. Written as DNA, the CDR3 is TGTGCCAGCTCTGGACCTTATCCGGACACTGAAGCTTTCTTT. This chain uses TRBV18 with TRBJ1-1; D unclear. With 6 bases removed from V and 3 bases from J, the gap between germline ends came to 14 bases. The CDR3 is 14 amino acids. In germline, CDR1 is KGHSH, CDR2 LQKENI.

The rearrangement links TRBV7-9 to TRBJ2-3, with D perhaps matching TRBD2 (6 bases). The V gene's germline CDR1 is SEHNR and CDR2 FQNEAQ (reference sequence). This CDR3 region has 17 residues. V lost 5 bases, J lost 2 bases, and 20 bases lay in between. The CDR3 bases are TGTGCCAGCAGCCGCGGGGCAAGGGAGGCTTTCACAGATACGCAGTATTTT. As protein: CASSRGAREAFTDTQYF.

This clone was seen just once. The V and J genes are TRBV27 and TRBJ2-2; D possibly matches TRBD1 or TRBD2 (5 bases each). The germline V gene has CDR1 MNHEY and CDR2 SMNVEV (reference sequence). The germline V and J ends were trimmed by 2 bases and 6 bases, with 10 bases remaining between them. The CDR3 has 14 residues. The CDR3 is CASSLKPGPGELFF. DNA of the CDR3: TGTGCCAGCAGTTTAAAGCCGGGGCCCGGGGAGCTGTTTTTT.

The J gene is TRBJ1-1, the V gene TRBV6-1; no clear D gene. This CDR3 has 12 residues. The germline V gene has CDR1 MNHNS and CDR2 SASEGT. V was shortened by 8 bases and J by 1 base, with 8 bases between the two germline ends. The CDR3 region has the DNA TGTGCCAGCCGAAGCGGGAACACTGAAGCTTTCTTT. This translates into CASRSGNTEAFF.